This TCR beta chain was found in a study of blood T cell repertoires in COVID-19. About the research overall: COVID-19 samples from acute and convalescent phases originated in the United States, Italy and Spain. PBMCs, B-cell-depleted T cells, or T cells were the source of the cDNA or gDNA that made up the material.

In the study's own analysis: It was from reference gene primer amplification that nucleated cell counts were estimated. This table comes from immunoSEQ multiplex PCR, and its TCRdb copy is limited to in-frame clones, with some not included. D and trimming come from the DNA, and the V and J calls and clone size come from that table. The sample has approximately 96,000 clones; around nine tenths are singletons. Recruited during active infection, patients (from Seattle) were subsequently followed longitudinally. Sequenced: peripheral blood. The sequence was obtained from a human donor with COVID-19, enrolled during active disease. The donor label of this sample is uncertain.

The CDR3 is CARMKGASVDEQFF. For the CDR3, the DNA is TGTGCCAGGATGAAGGGGGCGTCTGTCGATGAGCAGTTCTTC. J is TRBJ2-1 and V is TRBV6-1; 7 bases are shared with TRBD1. CDR1 and CDR2 from the germline V gene are MNHNS and SASEGT. J gave up 8 bases and V 9 bases, and 13 bases lay outside the gene matches. CDR3 size: 14 residues.